The clone carrying this T cell receptor (beta chain) has ten or more counts. Its antigen is unidentified. This record belongs to a study of regulatory T cells in long-lasting Graves disease. Study findings and constraints: Persistent disease exhibited a predilection for TRBV28, TRBJ1-2 and TRBJ2-5.

Researchers made TCR beta libraries by using iRepertoire HTBI primers and running Arm-PCR on CDR3 regions. TCRdb recomputed calls from the multiplex PCR reads with MiXCR, one row per CDR3 protein. The table includes approximately 400,000 distinct CDR3 sequences, about 14% detected once. Time point defined: newly diagnosed GD, antithyroid drugs for less than 3 months. PBMC-derived RNA was used for the TCR library. In each case, Graves' disease was diagnosed per American Thyroid Association guidelines. In Xi'an, China, an endocrinology department was the source of patients. Each patient gave around 8.1 milliliters of EDTA-anticoagulated peripheral blood. V was cut by 0 bases and J by 5 bases, with 10 bases left in between. Germline V gene lookup returns CDR1 SNHLY and CDR2 FYNNEI. This CDR3 spans 14 amino acids.

Sequences were derived from peripheral blood mononuclear cells (PBMCs), sampled at new diagnosis, from a patient treated with antithyroid drugs. This sequence originates from a female donor with Graves disease. The V call is TRBV2, the J call TRBJ2-5; D not resolved. The CDR3, as DNA: TGTGCCAGCAGTGAAGCGTCCGGACGGGAGACCCAGTACTTC. This sequence encodes CASSEASGRETQYF.